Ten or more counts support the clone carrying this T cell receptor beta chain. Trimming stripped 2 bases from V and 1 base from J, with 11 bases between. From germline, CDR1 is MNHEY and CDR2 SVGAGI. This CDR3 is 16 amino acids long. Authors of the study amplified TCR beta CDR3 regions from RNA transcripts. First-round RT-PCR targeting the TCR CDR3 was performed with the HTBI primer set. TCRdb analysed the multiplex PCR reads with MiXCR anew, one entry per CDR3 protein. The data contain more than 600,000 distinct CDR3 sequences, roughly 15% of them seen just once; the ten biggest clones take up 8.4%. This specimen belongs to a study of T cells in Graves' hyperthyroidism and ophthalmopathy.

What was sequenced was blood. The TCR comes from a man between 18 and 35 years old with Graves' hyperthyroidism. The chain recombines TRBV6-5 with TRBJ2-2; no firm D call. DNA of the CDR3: TGTGCCAGCAGTTACGTTAGACGCATGAACACCGGGGAGCTGTTTTTT. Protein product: CASSYVRRMNTGELFF.